The entry below describes one TCR beta chain. A v3.0 immunoSEQ assay was performed at survey level. The protocol was immunoSEQ multiplex PCR, while the TCRdb copy is restricted to in-frame clones and leaves out a portion. The profile shows some 34,000 clones, 95% to 96% of them singletons. The data were obtained in a study of long-term antiretroviral therapy in people with HIV. Sample: unsorted PBMCs, taken around 6.6 years after starting antiretroviral therapy. This TCR was sampled from a young man with HIV.

The CDR3 reads CASSYPEAGTEAFF. DNA for the CDR3: TGTGCCAGCAGTTACCCCGAGGCGGGGACTGAAGCTTTCTTT. This chain joins TRBV6-6 and TRBJ1-1; D gene uncertain. The CDR3 has 14 residues. V lost 2 bases to trimming and J lost 5 bases, with 12 bases between them. CDR1 and CDR2 (germline): MNHNY, SVGAGI (reference sequence).